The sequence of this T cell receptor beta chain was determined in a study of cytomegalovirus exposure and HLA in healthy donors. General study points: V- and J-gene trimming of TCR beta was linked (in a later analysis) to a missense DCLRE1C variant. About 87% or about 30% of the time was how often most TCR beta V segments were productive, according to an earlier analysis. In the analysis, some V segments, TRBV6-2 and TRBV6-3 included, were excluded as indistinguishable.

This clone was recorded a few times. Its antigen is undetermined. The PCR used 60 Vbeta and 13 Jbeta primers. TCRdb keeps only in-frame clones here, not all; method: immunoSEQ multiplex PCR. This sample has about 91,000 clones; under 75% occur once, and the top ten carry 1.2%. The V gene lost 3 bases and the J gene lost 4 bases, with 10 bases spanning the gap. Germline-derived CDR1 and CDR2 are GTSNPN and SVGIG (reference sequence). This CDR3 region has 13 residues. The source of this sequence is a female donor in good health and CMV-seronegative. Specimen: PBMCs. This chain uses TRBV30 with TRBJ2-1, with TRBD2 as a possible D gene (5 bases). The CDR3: CAWSRGAYNEQFF. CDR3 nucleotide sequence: TGTGCCTGGAGCCGGGGTGCGTACAATGAGCAGTTCTTC.